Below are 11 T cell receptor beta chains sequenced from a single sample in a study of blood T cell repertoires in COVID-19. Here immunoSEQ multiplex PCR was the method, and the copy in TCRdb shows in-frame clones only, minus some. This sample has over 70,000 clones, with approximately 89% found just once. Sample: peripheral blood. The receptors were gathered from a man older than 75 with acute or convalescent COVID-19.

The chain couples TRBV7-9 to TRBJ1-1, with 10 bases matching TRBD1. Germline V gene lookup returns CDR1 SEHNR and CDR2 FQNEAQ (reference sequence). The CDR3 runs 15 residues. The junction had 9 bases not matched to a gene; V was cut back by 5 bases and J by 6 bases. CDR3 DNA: TGTGCCAGCAGCCCGGGACAGGGGCGATTGGCTGAAGCTTTCTTT. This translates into CASSPGQGRLAEAFF.

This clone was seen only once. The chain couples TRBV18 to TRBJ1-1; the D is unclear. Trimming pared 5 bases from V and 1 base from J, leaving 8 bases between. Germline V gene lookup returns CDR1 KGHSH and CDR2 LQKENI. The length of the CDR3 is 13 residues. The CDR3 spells CASSSGRNTEAFF. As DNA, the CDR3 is TGTGCCAGCTCAAGCGGACGGAACACTGAAGCTTTCTTT.

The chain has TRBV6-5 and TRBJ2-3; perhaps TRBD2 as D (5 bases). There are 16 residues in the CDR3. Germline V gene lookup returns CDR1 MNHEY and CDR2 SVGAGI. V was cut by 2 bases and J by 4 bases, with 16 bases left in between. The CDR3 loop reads CASSYTGSVTSDTQYF. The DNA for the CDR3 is TGTGCCAGCAGTTACACCGGTAGCGTCACGTCAGATACGCAGTATTTT.

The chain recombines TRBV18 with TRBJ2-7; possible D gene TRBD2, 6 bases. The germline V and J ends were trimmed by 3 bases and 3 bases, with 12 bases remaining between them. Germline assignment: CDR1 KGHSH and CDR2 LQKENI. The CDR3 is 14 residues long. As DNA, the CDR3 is TGTGCCAGCTCACCCCCGGCGGGGAGCTACGAGCAGTACTTC. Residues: CASSPPAGSYEQYF.

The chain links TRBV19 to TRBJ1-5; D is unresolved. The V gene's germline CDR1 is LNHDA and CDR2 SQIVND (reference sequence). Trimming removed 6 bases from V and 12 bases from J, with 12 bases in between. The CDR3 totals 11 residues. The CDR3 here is CASSREYLQHF. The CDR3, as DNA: TGTGCCAGTAGCCGAGAATACCTCCAGCATTTT. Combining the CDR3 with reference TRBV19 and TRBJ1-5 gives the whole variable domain DGGITQSPKYLFRKEGQNVTLSCEQNLNHDAMYWYRQDPGQGLRLIYYSQIVNDFQKGDIAEGYSVSREKKESFPLTVTSAQKNPTAFYLCASSREYLQHFGDGTRLSIL.

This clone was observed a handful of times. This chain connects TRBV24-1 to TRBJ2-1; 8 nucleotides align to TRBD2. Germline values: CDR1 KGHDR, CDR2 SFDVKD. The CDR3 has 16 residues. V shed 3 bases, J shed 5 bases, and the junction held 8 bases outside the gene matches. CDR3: CATSDPGLGWNNEQFF. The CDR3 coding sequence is TGTGCCACCAGTGATCCGGGACTAGGCTGGAACAATGAGCAGTTCTTC.

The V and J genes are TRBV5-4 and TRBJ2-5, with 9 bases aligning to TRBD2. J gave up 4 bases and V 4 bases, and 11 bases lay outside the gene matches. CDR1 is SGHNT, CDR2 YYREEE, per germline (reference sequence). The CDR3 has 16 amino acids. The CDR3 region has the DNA TGTGCCAGCAGCCCCACCCCGCAGACTAGCGGAGAGACCCAGTACTTC. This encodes CASSPTPQTSGETQYF.

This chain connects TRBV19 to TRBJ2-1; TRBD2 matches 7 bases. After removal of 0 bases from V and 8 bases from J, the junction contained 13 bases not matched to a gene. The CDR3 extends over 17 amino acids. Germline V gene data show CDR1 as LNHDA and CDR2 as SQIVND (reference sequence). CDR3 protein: CASSIEGDGGRSYEQFF. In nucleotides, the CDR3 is TGTGCCAGTAGTATAGAGGGAGACGGGGGGAGGAGCTATGAGCAGTTCTTC.

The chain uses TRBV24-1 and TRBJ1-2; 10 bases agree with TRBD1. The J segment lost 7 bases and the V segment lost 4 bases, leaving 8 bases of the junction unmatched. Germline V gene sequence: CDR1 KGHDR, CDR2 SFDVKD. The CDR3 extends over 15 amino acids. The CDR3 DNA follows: TGTGCCACCAGTGACGCCGGACAGGGGGGTCGTGGCTACACCTTC. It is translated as CATSDAGQGGRGYTF.

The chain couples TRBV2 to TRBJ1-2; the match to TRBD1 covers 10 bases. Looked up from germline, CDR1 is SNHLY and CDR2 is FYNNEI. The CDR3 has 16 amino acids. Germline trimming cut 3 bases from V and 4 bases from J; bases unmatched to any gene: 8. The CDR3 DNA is TGTGCCAGCAGTGACCAGGGACAGGGGACTAGCTATGGCTACACCTTC. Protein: CASSDQGQGTSYGYTF.

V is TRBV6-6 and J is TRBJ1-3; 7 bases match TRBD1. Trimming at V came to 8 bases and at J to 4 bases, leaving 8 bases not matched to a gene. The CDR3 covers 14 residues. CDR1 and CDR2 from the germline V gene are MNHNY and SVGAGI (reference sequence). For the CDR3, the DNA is TGTGCCAGCCGCCAGGGGGGTGAAGGAAACACCATATATTTT. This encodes CASRQGGEGNTIYF.